These 24 T cell receptor beta chains were all obtained from the same sample, sequenced in a study of T-cell memory formation after mild COVID-19. A single record per CDR3 protein comes from TCRdb applying MiXCR to the 5' RACE reads. The sample gives about 310,000 distinct CDR3 sequences, 19% of which show up once; under 25% is in the top ten. The sample taken for sequencing was PBMCs or a T cell subset sorted from them (not recorded which). Receptors were obtained from a man between 18 and 29 years old who had mild COVID-19 (a few samples of this study predate the infection). Cell type and time point are not known.

The chain recombines TRBV5-6 with TRBJ2-7, with D possibly matching TRBD2 (6 bases). Trimming stripped 2 bases from V and 3 bases from J, with 9 bases between. This CDR3 contains 13 residues. Germline CDR1 is SGHDT and CDR2 is YYEEEE. The CDR3 loop reads CASSLLDYYEQYF. In nucleotides, the CDR3 is TGTGCCAGCAGCTTATTGGACTACTACGAGCAGTACTTC.

This clonotype has more than one count but fewer than ten. The chain links TRBV5-1 to TRBJ2-7, with D unclear. The V and J ends lost 4 bases and 2 bases respectively, with 16 bases between them. CDR1 SGHRS and CDR2 YFSETQ come from the germline V gene. This CDR3 region has 15 residues. CDR3 coding DNA: TGCGCCAGCAGCCTGCGATGGGGTTCGACCTACGAGCAGTACTTC. Translating gives CASSLRWGSTYEQYF.

The chain couples TRBV10-3 to TRBJ1-2; D might be TRBD1 (5 bases). The CDR3 length is 14 residues. Germline CDR1 is ENHRY and CDR2 is SYGVKD. Trimming pared 0 bases from V and 2 bases from J, leaving 7 bases between. This CDR3 reads CAISESGTNYGYTF. As DNA, the CDR3 is TGTGCCATCAGTGAGTCGGGGACGAACTATGGCTACACCTTC.

This chain links TRBV4-2 with TRBJ2-3; D unclear. Germline values: CDR1 LGHNA, CDR2 YNFKEQ. The CDR3 length is 13 residues. V lost 0 bases and J lost 5, with 6 bases in between. CDR3 sequence (DNA): TGTGCCAGCAGCCAAGATCCGGGAGATACGCAGTATTTT. Protein product: CASSQDPGDTQYF.

This clonotype has ten or more counts. V and J are TRBV7-2 and TRBJ1-1; no reliable D call. V shed 1 base and J shed 0 bases, with 12 bases lying between them. The CDR3 is 16 amino acids. The germline V gene encodes CDR1 SGHTA and CDR2 FQGNSA. The CDR3 nucleotides read TGTGCCAGCAGCTTAGGGACGCTGCGCGTGAACACTGAAGCTTTCTTT. Translating it yields CASSLGTLRVNTEAFF.

The gene calls are TRBV10-3 and TRBJ1-2; 10 nucleotides agree with TRBD1. Germline V lookup: CDR1 ENHRY, CDR2 SYGVKD. CDR3 length: 15 residues. The J segment lost 5 bases and the V segment lost 10 bases, leaving 13 bases of the junction unmatched. The CDR3 DNA sequence: TGTGCCACGCAGAACGCGGGGACAGGGGCGTATGGCTACACCTTC. Translating it yields CATQNAGTGAYGYTF.

The V call is TRBV4-1, the J call TRBJ2-7; D unclear. The V gene's germline CDR1 is MGHRA and CDR2 YSYEKL. The germline V and J ends were trimmed by 4 bases and 0 bases, with 10 bases remaining between them. The CDR3 spans 14 residues. Written as DNA, the CDR3 is TGCGCCAGCAGCCCGGGCCACGGCTCCTACGAGCAGTACTTC. Translated, it gives CASSPGHGSYEQYF.

This clonotype was recorded many times. V gene TRBV29-1 combines with J gene TRBJ1-6; TRBD1 matches at 9 bases. Unmatched junction bases numbered 3, after V lost 5 bases and J lost 7 bases. The CDR3 contains 13 residues. Per germline, CDR1 SQVTM and CDR2 ANQGSEA. CDR3 loop: CSVRTGANSPLHF. CDR3 in DNA: TGCAGCGTTAGGACAGGGGCAAATTCACCCCTCCACTTT.

The rearrangement links TRBV11-2 to TRBJ2-5, with D unclear. CDR3 length equals 13 residues. Germline V CDR1 and CDR2: SGHAT, FQNNGV. The V end was cut by 4 bases, the J end by 1 base, with 7 bases between. The CDR3 bases are TGTGCCAGCAGCTCAGTAGGCCAAGAGACCCAGTACTTC. This gives the protein CASSSVGQETQYF.

This rearrangement joins TRBV2 to TRBJ1-2; TRBD1 is a possible D gene (6 bases). The CDR3 totals 16 residues. Trimming left V 10 bases short and J 0 bases short, with 21 bases between. Germline V gene sequence: CDR1 SNHLY, CDR2 FYNNEI. The CDR3, as DNA: TGTGCCATAAGAGGCGGGACACATGGCCCTAACTATGGCTACACCTTC. Translated: CAIRGGTHGPNYGYTF.

The genes are TRBV4-3 and TRBJ2-3; D possibly uses TRBD1 or TRBD2 (5 bases each). Germline assignment: CDR1 LGHNA and CDR2 YSLEER. The V and J ends lost 1 base and 8 bases respectively, with 16 bases between them. The CDR3 consists of 15 residues. CDR3 protein: CASSQAGAPPATQYF. The CDR3 nucleotides read TGCGCCAGCAGCCAAGCCGGGGCTCCTCCCGCTACGCAGTATTTT.

Written as DNA, the CDR3 is TGTGCCAGTAGTTCGGACATCTGGAGTGAAGCTTTCTTT. Protein sequence: CASSSDIWSEAFF. V is TRBV19 and J is TRBJ1-1; TRBD1 is a possible D gene (5 bases). V was cut by 5 bases and J by 7 bases, with 14 bases left in between. CDR3 length equals 13 residues. Germline values: CDR1 LNHDA, CDR2 SQIVND (reference sequence).

Only a few counts were recorded for this clonotype. The V and J genes are TRBV10-3 and TRBJ2-4; D is possibly TRBD1 (5 bases). The V gene lost 3 bases and the J gene lost 8 bases, with 20 bases spanning the gap. CDR3 size: 16 residues. Germline V CDR1 and CDR2: ENHRY, SYGVKD. CDR3 DNA: TGTGCCATCAGTGAAGGGGTCGGACCACAAAGGGACATTCAGTACTTC. Amino acids: CAISEGVGPQRDIQYF.

The genes are TRBV5-1 and TRBJ1-6, with D possibly being TRBD1 (6 bases). Germline loops: CDR1 SGHRS, CDR2 YFSETQ. Between the trimmed V and J ends, which lost 0 bases and 9 bases, there was a span of 10 bases. CDR3 length: 14 amino acids. The CDR3 here is CASSLEGEGSPLHF. In DNA form, the CDR3 reads TGCGCCAGCAGCTTGGAGGGGGAGGGTTCACCCCTCCACTTT.

This clonotype was counted only a few times. The chain combines TRBV28 with TRBJ2-5, with D possibly being TRBD2 (5 bases). The germline gives CDR1 MDHEN, CDR2 SYDVKM. The CDR3 consists of 13 residues. Trimming took off 5 bases at V and 9 bases at J, with 16 bases between the two ends. The CDR3 nucleotides are TGTGCCAGCAGTATTGGACTCGCCATGGCCCAGTACTTC. Translated: CASSIGLAMAQYF. The full variable domain, with the rest looked up from reference TRBV28 and TRBJ2-5, is DVKVTQSSRYLVKRTGEKVFLECVQDMDHENMFWYRQDPGLGLRLIYFSYDVKMKEKGDIPEGYSVSREKKERFSLILESASTNQTSMYLCASSIGLAMAQYFGPGTRLLVL.

This clonotype was detected a few times. The V call is TRBV2, the J call TRBJ2-7; D unresolved. The V gene lost 0 bases and the J gene lost 3 bases, with 6 bases spanning the gap. Germline assignment: CDR1 SNHLY and CDR2 FYNNEI. The CDR3 is 13 residues long. The CDR3 coding sequence is TGTGCCAGCAGTGAAGCGGTGAGCTACGAGCAGTACGTC. Protein sequence: CASSEAVSYEQYV.

Concerning this clonotype: One end of the junction is discordant with germline, which a read error may explain. V usage is TRBV7-7 and J usage is TRBJ1-1; unclear D gene. CDR1 and CDR2 (germline): SSHAT, FNYEAQ (reference sequence). The CDR3 runs 14 residues. In DNA form, the CDR3 reads TGTGCTAGCAGCCTGACGGGGAGGTACACTGAAGCTTTCTTT. Its translation: CASSLTGRYTEAFF.

The rearrangement joins TRBV28 to TRBJ2-3; no definite D call. CDR3 length equals 14 residues. Germline V lookup: CDR1 MDHEN, CDR2 SYDVKM. Trimming cost V 3 bases and J 4 bases, with 11 bases left between them. CDR3 region: CASSLIIGADTQYF. The CDR3 coding sequence is TGTGCCAGCAGTTTGATAATTGGGGCAGATACGCAGTATTTT. Variable domain in full (rest from reference TRBV28 and TRBJ2-3): DVKVTQSSRYLVKRTGEKVFLECVQDMDHENMFWYRQDPGLGLRLIYFSYDVKMKEKGDIPEGYSVSREKKERFSLILESASTNQTSMYLCASSLIIGADTQYFGPGTRLTVL.

This clonotype was seen more than once but under ten times. The J gene is TRBJ1-2, the V gene TRBV7-2; D is perhaps TRBD1 (5 bases). V lost 5 bases and J 7 bases, leaving 17 bases between the germline ends. CDR1 and CDR2 from the germline V gene are SGHTA and FQGNSA. The CDR3 extends over 14 amino acids. The CDR3 nucleotides are TGTGCCAGCAGCCTGGCGGGGGAAGTCGGTGGCTACACCTTC. As protein: CASSLAGEVGGYTF. The variable domain in full, with the rest retrieved from reference TRBV7-2 and TRBJ1-2, is GAGVSQSPSNKVTEKGKDVELRCDPISGHTALYWYRQSLGQGLEFLIYFQGNSAPDKSGLPSDRFSAERTGGSVSTLTIQRTQQEDSAVYLCASSLAGEVGGYTFGSGTRLTVV.

The CDR3 bases are TGTGCCAGCAGTTACTCGAATACGCCCGGGGAGCTGTTTTTT. Translation gives CASSYSNTPGELFF. This chain links TRBV6-2 or TRBV6-3 with TRBJ2-2; no clear D. CDR1 is MNHEY and CDR2 is SVGEGT in the germline V gene. This CDR3 is built from 14 residues. Trimming took 0 bases from V and 6 from J, leaving 8 bases between them.

In this sample, this clonotype turned up a few times. The chain carries TRBV6-5 and TRBJ1-2; TRBD1 agrees at 9 bases. The CDR3 totals 13 residues. Germline V gene lookup returns CDR1 MNHEY and CDR2 SVGAGI. J was trimmed by 8 bases and V by 5 bases; bases with no gene match: 6. CDR3 region: CASSLGTGSGYTF. The DNA of the CDR3 is TGTGCCAGCAGTCTAGGGACAGGGAGCGGCTACACCTTC.

The chain is built from TRBV24-1 and TRBJ2-2; 7 bases agree with TRBD1. The CDR3 extends over 15 amino acids. CDR1 and CDR2 from the germline V gene are KGHDR and SFDVKD. V lost 4 bases to trimming and J lost 3 bases; unmatched junction nucleotides: 4. In DNA form, the CDR3 reads TGTGCCACCAGTGAACCTACAGGGGACACCGGGGAGCTGTTTTTT. This encodes CATSEPTGDTGELFF.

This rearrangement joins TRBV4-1 to TRBJ2-2, with D possibly matching TRBD1 (6 bases). There are 15 residues in the CDR3. V gave up 6 bases and J gave up 4 bases, with 15 bases separating them. CDR1 MGHRA and CDR2 YSYEKL come from the germline V gene. CDR3 DNA: TGCGCCAGCAGAGGGGACACCCGGCGCACCGGGGAGCTGTTTTTT. Translated: CASRGDTRRTGELFF.

The sample holds many counts of this clonotype. V gene TRBV7-2 combines with J gene TRBJ2-7; D ambiguous. Germline CDR1 reads SGHTA; CDR2 reads FQGNSA. The CDR3 length is 11 residues. The V gene lost 5 bases and the J gene lost 0 bases, with 2 bases spanning the gap. The CDR3 DNA reads as TGTGCCAGCAGCGTCTCCTACGAGCAGTACTTC. Residues: CASSVSYEQYF.